The subject of this entry is one T cell receptor (beta chain). The antigen is undetermined. Vbeta (60) and Jbeta (13) primers were used in the PCR. The data were produced by immunoSEQ multiplex PCR, yet TCRdb's version contains in-frame clones alone and is incomplete. This table holds some 150,000 clones, around 82% found once. Sampled while nominally healthy, donors likely had unrecorded immune exposures. CDR1 and CDR2 from the germline V gene are LGHNT and FRNRAP. J was trimmed by 6 bases and V by 5 bases; bases with no gene match: 5. The CDR3 runs 13 residues. This specimen belongs to a study of cytomegalovirus exposure and HLA in healthy donors. Study-wide findings and caveats: The sole available immune exposure information was CMV serostatus. The study flagged some 170 TCR beta chains as cytomegalovirus-associated.

Sequencing was carried out using PBMCs. The rearrangement uses TRBV12-5 and TRBJ2-7; 9 nucleotides align to TRBD2. The origin of this receptor is a woman aged 35 to 49 in good health and CMV-seropositive. CDR3 sequence: CASGGGLAPEQYF. The CDR3 DNA reads TGTGCTAGTGGTGGCGGACTAGCGCCCGAGCAGTACTTC.